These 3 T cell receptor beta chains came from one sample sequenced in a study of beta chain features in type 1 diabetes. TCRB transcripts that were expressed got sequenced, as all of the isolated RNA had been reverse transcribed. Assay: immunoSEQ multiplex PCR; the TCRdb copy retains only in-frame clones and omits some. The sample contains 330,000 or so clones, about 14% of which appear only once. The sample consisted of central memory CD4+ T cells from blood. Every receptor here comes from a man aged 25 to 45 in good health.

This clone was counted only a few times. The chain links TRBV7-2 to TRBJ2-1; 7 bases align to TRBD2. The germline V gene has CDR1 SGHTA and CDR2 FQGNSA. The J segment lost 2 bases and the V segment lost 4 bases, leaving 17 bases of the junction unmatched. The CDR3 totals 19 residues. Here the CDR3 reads CASSSLSNSLAGAYNEQFF. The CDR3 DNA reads TGTGCCAGCAGCTCCTTATCAAACTCCCTGGCGGGGGCCTACAATGAGCAGTTCTTC. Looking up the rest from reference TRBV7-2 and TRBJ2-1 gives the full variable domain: GAGVSQSPSNKVTEKGKDVELRCDPISGHTALYWYRQSLGQGLEFLIYFQGNSAPDKSGLPSDRFSAERTGGSVSTLTIQRTQQEDSAVYLCASSSLSNSLAGAYNEQFFGPGTRLTVL.

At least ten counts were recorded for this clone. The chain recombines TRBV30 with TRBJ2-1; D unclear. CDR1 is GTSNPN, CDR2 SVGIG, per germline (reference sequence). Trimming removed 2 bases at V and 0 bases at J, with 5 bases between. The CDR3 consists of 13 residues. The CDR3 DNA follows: TGTGCCTGGAGTTTCGGCTCCTACAATGAGCAGTTCTTC. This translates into CAWSFGSYNEQFF. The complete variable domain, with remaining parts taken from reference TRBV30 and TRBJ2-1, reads SQTIHQWPATLVQPVGSPLSLECTVEGTSNPNLYWYRQAAGRGLQLLFYSVGIGQISSEVPQNLSASRPQDRQFILSSKKLLLSDSGFYLCAWSFGSYNEQFFGPGTRLTVL.

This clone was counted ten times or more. CDR3 residues: CASSQGLDGVRGYTF. The CDR3 region has the DNA TGCGCCAGCAGCCAAGGACTCGACGGGGTTCGTGGCTACACCTTC. V and J are TRBV4-1 and TRBJ1-2, with D unresolved. V lost 1 base, J lost 7 bases, and 16 bases lay in between. The germline V gene has CDR1 MGHRA and CDR2 YSYEKL. The CDR3 sequence is 15 residues long.